The 2 T cell receptor beta chains below come from one sample, sequenced in a study of blood T cell repertoires in COVID-19. Clones were read by immunoSEQ multiplex PCR, and TCRdb kept only the in-frame ones, dropping some. Of hundreds of thousands of clones in the sample, more than 70% were seen once. The sequencing sample was made of peripheral blood. These receptors were obtained from a woman aged 25 to 39 with COVID-19, enrolled during active disease.

The chain links TRBV3-1 (or the pseudogene TRBV3-2) to TRBJ2-7; TRBD2 agrees at 14 bases. CDR3 length: 16 residues. CDR1 is LGHDT and CDR2 is YNNKEL in the germline V gene (reference sequence). The ends lost 1 base at V and 7 bases at J; junction bases unmatched: 6. CDR3 sequence: CASSQGLAGGPVEQYF. CDR3 nucleotides: TGTGCCAGCAGCCAAGGACTAGCGGGAGGGCCGGTAGAGCAGTACTTC.

This chain joins TRBV4-3 and TRBJ1-4; TRBD1 is a possible D gene (5 bases). The ends were cut back, 0 bases at V and 7 bases at J, with 12 bases in the middle. The length of the CDR3 is 15 residues. Germline CDR1 and CDR2: LGHNA and YSLEER. CDR3 residues: CASSQDFRQTEKLFF. CDR3 coding DNA: TGCGCCAGCAGCCAAGATTTCCGACAGACTGAAAAACTGTTTTTT.